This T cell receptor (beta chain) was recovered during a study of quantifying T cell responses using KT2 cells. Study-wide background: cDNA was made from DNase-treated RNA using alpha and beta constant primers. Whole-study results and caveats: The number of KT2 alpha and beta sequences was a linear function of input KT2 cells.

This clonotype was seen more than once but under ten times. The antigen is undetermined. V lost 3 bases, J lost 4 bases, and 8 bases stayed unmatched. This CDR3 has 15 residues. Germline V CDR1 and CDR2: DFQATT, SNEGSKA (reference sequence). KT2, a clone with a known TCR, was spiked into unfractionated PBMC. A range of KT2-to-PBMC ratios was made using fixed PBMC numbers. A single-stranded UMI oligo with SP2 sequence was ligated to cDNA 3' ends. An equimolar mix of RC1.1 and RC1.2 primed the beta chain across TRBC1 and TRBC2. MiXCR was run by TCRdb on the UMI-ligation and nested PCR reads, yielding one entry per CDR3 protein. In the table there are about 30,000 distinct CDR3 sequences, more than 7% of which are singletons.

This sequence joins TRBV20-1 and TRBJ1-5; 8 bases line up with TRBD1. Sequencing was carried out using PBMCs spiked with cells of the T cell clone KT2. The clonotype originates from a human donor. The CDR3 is CSARPPTGVNQPQHF. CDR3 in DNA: TGCAGTGCTAGGCCCCCGACAGGGGTGAATCAGCCCCAGCATTTT.